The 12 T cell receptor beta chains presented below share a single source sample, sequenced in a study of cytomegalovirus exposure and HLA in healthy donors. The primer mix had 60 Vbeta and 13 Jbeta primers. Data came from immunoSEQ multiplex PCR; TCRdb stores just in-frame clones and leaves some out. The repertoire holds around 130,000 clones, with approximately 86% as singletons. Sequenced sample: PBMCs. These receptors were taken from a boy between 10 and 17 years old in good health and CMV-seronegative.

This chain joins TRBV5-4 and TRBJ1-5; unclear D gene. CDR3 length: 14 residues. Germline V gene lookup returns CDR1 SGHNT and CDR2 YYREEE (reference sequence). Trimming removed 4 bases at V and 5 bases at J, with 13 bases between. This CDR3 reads CASSAAGTDQPQHF. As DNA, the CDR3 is TGTGCCAGCAGCGCCGCGGGTACGGATCAGCCCCAGCATTTT.

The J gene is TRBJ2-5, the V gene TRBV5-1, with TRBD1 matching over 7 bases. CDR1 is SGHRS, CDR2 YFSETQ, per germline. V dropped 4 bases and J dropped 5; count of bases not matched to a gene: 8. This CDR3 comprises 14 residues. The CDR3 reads CASSDTTGRETQYF. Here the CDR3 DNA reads TGCGCCAGCAGCGACACGACAGGGCGGGAGACCCAGTACTTC.

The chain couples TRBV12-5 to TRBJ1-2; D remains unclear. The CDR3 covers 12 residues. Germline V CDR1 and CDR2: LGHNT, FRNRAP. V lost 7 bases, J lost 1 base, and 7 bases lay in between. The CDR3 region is CASALSNYGYTF. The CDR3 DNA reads TGTGCTAGTGCCCTCAGTAACTATGGCTACACCTTC. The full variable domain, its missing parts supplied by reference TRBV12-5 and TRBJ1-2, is DARVTQTPRHKVTEMGQEVTMRCQPILGHNTVFWYRQTMMQGLELLAYFRNRAPLDDSGMPKDRFSAEMPDATLATLKIQPSEPRDSAVYFCASALSNYGYTFGSGTRLTVV.

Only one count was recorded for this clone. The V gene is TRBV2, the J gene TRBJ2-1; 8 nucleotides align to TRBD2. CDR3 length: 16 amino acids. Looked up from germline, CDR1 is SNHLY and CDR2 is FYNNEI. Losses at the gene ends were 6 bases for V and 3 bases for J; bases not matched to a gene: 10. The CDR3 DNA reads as TGTGCCAGCAGCGATTTAGCGGGGACCTTCTACAATGAGCAGTTCTTC. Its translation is CASSDLAGTFYNEQFF.

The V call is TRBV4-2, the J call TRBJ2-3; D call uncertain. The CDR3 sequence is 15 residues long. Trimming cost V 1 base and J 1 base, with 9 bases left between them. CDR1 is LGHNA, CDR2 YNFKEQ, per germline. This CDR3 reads CASSQGGQGTDTQYF. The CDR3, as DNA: TGTGCCAGCAGCCAAGGTGGGCAGGGCACAGATACGCAGTATTTT.

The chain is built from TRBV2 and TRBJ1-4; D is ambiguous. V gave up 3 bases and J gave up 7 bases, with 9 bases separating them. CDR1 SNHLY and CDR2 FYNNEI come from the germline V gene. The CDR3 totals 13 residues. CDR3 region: CASSEEAGEKLFF. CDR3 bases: TGTGCCAGCAGTGAGGAGGCAGGTGAAAAACTGTTTTTT.

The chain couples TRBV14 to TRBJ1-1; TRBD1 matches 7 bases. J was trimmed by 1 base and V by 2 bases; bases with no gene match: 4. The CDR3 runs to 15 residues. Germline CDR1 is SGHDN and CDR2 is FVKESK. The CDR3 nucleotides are TGTGCCAGCAGCCAAAGGACAGGCAGGAACACTGAAGCTTTCTTT. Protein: CASSQRTGRNTEAFF. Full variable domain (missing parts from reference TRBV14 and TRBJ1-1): EAGVTQFPSHSVIEKGQTVTLRCDPISGHDNLYWYRRVMGKEIKFLLHFVKESKQDESGMPNNRFLAERTGGTYSTLKVQPAELEDSGVYFCASSQRTGRNTEAFFGQGTRLTVV.

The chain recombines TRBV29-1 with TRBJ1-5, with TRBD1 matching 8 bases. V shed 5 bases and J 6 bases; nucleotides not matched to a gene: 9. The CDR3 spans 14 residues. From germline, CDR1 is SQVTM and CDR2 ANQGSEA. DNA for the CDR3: TGCAGCGTTTCTATTGACAGGGGAGGTCAGCCCCAGCATTTT. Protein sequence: CSVSIDRGGQPQHF.

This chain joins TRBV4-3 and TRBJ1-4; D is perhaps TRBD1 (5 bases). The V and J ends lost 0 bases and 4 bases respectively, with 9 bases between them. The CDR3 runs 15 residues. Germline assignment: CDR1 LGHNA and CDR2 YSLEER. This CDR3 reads CASSQDREGNEKLFF. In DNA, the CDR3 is TGCGCCAGCAGCCAAGACAGGGAGGGTAATGAAAAACTGTTTTTT.

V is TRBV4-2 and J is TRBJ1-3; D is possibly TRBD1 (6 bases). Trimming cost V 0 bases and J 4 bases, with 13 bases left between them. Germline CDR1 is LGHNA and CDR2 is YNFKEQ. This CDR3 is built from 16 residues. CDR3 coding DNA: TGTGCCAGCAGCCAAGATTGGGGGGGCACGGGAAACACCATATATTTT. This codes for CASSQDWGGTGNTIYF.

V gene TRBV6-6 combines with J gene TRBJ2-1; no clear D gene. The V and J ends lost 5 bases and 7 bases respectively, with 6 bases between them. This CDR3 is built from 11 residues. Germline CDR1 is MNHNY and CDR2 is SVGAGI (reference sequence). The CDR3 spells CASSTGNEQFF. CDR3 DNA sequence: TGTGCCAGCAGTACCGGTAATGAGCAGTTCTTC.

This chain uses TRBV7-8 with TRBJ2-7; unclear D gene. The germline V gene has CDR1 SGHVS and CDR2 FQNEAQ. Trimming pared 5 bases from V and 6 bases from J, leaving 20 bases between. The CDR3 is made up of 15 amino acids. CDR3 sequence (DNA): TGTGCCAGCAGCCAAGCTTATTCCGCCCGTGGCGAGCAGTACTTC. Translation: CASSQAYSARGEQYF.